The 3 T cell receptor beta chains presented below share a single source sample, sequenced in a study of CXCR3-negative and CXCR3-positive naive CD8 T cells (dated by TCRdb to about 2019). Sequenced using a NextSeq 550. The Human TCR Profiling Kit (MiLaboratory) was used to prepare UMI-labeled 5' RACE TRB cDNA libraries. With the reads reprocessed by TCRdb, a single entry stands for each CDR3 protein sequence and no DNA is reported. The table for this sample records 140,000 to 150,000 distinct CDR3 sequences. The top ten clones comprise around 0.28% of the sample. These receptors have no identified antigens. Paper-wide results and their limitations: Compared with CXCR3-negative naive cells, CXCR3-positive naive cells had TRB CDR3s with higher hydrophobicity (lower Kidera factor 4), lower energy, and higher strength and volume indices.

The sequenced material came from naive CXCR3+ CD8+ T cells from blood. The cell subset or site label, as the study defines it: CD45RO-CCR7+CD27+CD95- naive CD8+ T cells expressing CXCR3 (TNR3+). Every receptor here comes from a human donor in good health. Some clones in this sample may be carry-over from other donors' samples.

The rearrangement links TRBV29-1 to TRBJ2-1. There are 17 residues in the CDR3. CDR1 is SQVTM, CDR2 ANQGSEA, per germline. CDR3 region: CSVEDQWTQSSYNEQFF.

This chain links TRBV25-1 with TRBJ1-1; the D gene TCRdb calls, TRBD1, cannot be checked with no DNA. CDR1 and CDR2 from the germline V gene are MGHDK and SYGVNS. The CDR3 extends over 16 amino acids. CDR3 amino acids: CASGVPEGPAGTEAFF. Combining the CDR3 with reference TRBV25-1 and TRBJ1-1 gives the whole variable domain EADIYQTPRYLVIGTGKKITLECSQTMGHDKMYWYQQDPGMELHLIHYSYGVNSTEKGDLSSESTVSRIRTEHFPLTLESARPSHTSQYLCASGVPEGPAGTEAFFGQGTRLTVV.

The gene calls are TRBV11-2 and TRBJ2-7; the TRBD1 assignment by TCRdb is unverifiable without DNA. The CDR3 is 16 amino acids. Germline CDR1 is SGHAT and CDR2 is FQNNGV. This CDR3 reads CASSPSTGFLGYEQYF.